The 13 T cell receptor beta chains below all came from one sample that was sequenced in a study of T-cell reconstitution after alpha-beta-depleted transplantation in children. Molecular barcoding with unique molecular identifiers was used for the TCRbeta library. TCRdb analysed the PCR reads with MiXCR anew, one entry per CDR3 protein. The sample holds 200,000 to 250,000 distinct CDR3 sequences; 7.5% to 9.5% are singletons and the top ten take 35%. Sample: PBMCs, mostly from graft donor cells, taken 360 days after TCRalphabeta/CD19-depleted stem cell transplant. These receptors were collected from a male patient aged 2 to 10 who had a stem cell transplant for acute myeloid leukemia, so the T cells may come from the graft donor.

This clonotype has only a few counts. The chain recombines TRBV5-1 with TRBJ2-7, with D possibly being TRBD2 (5 bases). The CDR3 totals 15 residues. V was pared by 0 bases and J by 0 bases, with 10 bases between. Germline CDR1 reads SGHRS; CDR2 reads YFSETQ. The CDR3 sequence is CASSLEGSGSYEQYV. The DNA of the CDR3 is TGCGCCAGCAGCTTGGAGGGCAGCGGCTCCTACGAGCAGTACGTC.

The chain uses TRBV7-2 and TRBJ2-7; perhaps TRBD1 as D (5 bases). This CDR3 contains 14 residues. The germline CDR1 and CDR2 sequences are SGHTA and FQGNSA. V was clipped by 4 bases and J by 1 base, with 11 bases between them. CDR3 residues: CASSSIGQSYEQYF. The DNA for the CDR3 is TGTGCCAGCAGCTCCATCGGACAATCCTACGAGCAGTACTTC. Drawing the rest from reference TRBV7-2 and TRBJ2-7, the complete variable domain is GAGVSQSPSNKVTEKGKDVELRCDPISGHTALYWYRQSLGQGLEFLIYFQGNSAPDKSGLPSDRFSAERTGGSVSTLTIQRTQQEDSAVYLCASSSIGQSYEQYFGPGTRLTVT.

The V call is TRBV20-1, the J call TRBJ2-7, with D perhaps given as TRBD1 or TRBD2 (5 bases each). V was cut by 6 bases and J by 3 bases, with 18 bases left in between. Germline V CDR1 and CDR2: DFQATT, SNEGSKA (reference sequence). This CDR3 spans 14 amino acids. In DNA form, the CDR3 reads TGCAGTGCCACCCTCTCCGGGACCCTCTACGAGCAGTACTTC. Translation gives CSATLSGTLYEQYF.

V is TRBV5-1 and J is TRBJ2-7, with D possibly called TRBD1 or TRBD2 (5 bases each). The CDR3 is 15 residues long. Trimming took 3 bases from V and 3 from J, leaving 16 bases between them. Germline loops: CDR1 SGHRS, CDR2 YFSETQ. CDR3 DNA: TGCGCCAGCAGCTCTATCCGGGGACCCCACTACGAGCAGTACTTC. It specifies CASSSIRGPHYEQYF.

This clonotype was found many times. The rearrangement uses TRBV5-1 and TRBJ2-7; 7 nucleotides line up with TRBD1. V dropped 5 bases and J dropped 0; count of bases not matched to a gene: 8. Germline CDR1 is SGHRS and CDR2 is YFSETQ. This CDR3 contains 15 residues. This CDR3 is CASRPGQESSYEQYF. DNA of the CDR3: TGCGCCAGCAGACCCGGACAGGAGAGCTCCTACGAGCAGTACTTC.

This clonotype was seen a handful of times. The chain has TRBV20-1 and TRBJ1-1; D perhaps matches TRBD1 (5 bases). CDR3 length: 15 residues. The germline gives CDR1 DFQATT, CDR2 SNEGSKA (reference sequence). Trimming pared 2 bases from V and 0 bases from J, leaving 13 bases between. CDR3: CSARRGLGMNTEAFF. As DNA, the CDR3 is TGCAGTGCTAGAAGGGGTCTCGGGATGAACACTGAAGCTTTCTTT.

This clonotype was found a few times. The chain links TRBV12-3 or TRBV12-4 to TRBJ2-1; a weak D match, TRBD2 (5 bases). The CDR3 is made up of 12 amino acids. Trimming removed 5 bases from V and 9 bases from J, with 11 bases in between. The CDR3 spells CASSPPGVEQFF. For the CDR3, the DNA is TGTGCCAGCAGTCCCCCCGGGGTTGAGCAGTTCTTC.

This clonotype has at least ten counts. This chain connects TRBV5-1 to TRBJ2-1; a weak D match, TRBD2 (6 bases). V was clipped by 0 bases and J by 5 bases, with 12 bases between them. Germline V CDR1 and CDR2: SGHRS, YFSETQ. The CDR3 runs to 15 residues. The CDR3 coding sequence is TGCGCCAGCAGCTTGGGACTAGGAGGGCACAATGAGCAGTTCTTC. It codes for CASSLGLGGHNEQFF. Using reference TRBV5-1 and TRBJ2-1 for the parts outside the CDR3, the full variable domain is KAGVTQTPRYLIKTRGQQVTLSCSPISGHRSVSWYQQTPGQGLQFLFEYFSETQRNKGNFPGRFSGRQFSNSRSEMNVSTLELGDSALYLCASSLGLGGHNEQFFGPGTRLTVL.

The chain recombines TRBV5-1 with TRBJ2-1; tentatively, D is TRBD1 or TRBD2 (5 bases each). CDR1 is SGHRS, CDR2 YFSETQ, per germline. The CDR3 extends over 14 amino acids. The V end lost 0 bases, the J end lost 6 bases, and 10 bases lay between the germline ends. In DNA, the CDR3 is TGCGCCAGCAGCTTGGATTTTGGGGGCAATGAGCAGTTCTTC. It specifies CASSLDFGGNEQFF.

The chain has TRBV7-3 and TRBJ2-3; 7 bases align to TRBD2. Germline CDR1 and CDR2: SGHTA and FQGTGA. V trimming: 2 bases; J trimming: 5 bases; junction bases outside the gene matches: 7. The CDR3 covers 15 residues. The CDR3 sequence is CASSLFSAGVDTQYF. CDR3 DNA: TGTGCCAGCAGCTTATTTAGCGCGGGGGTAGATACGCAGTATTTT.

This clonotype was observed many times. The gene calls are TRBV20-1 and TRBJ2-3; TRBD1 matches 8 bases. Per germline, CDR1 DFQATT and CDR2 SNEGSKA (reference sequence). The CDR3 is 14 amino acids. J lost 5 bases, V lost 6 bases, and 10 bases had no gene match. The CDR3 region is CSATYQGALDTQYF. The CDR3 bases are TGCAGTGCAACCTACCAGGGGGCTTTAGATACGCAGTATTTT.

This clonotype was found many times. The chain employs TRBV5-6 and TRBJ2-7, with D unclear. The CDR3 is 14 amino acids. V shed 7 bases and J shed 0 bases, with 14 bases lying between them. The germline V gene encodes CDR1 SGHDT and CDR2 YYEEEE. CDR3 amino acids: CASGRFDSSYEQYF. Here the CDR3 DNA reads TGTGCCAGCGGACGCTTCGATAGCTCCTACGAGCAGTACTTC. The variable domain in full, with the rest retrieved from reference TRBV5-6 and TRBJ2-7, is DAGVTQSPTHLIKTRGQQVTLRCSPKSGHDTVSWYQQALGQGPQFIFQYYEEEERQRGNFPDRFSGHQFPNYSSELNVNALLLGDSALYLCASGRFDSSYEQYFGPGTRLTVT.

Ten or more counts support this clonotype. CDR3 DNA sequence: TGCAGTGCTACCGACACGGGGGGTAAGGGCACAGATACGCAGTATTTT. As protein: CSATDTGGKGTDTQYF. The chain links TRBV20-1 to TRBJ2-3; 7 nucleotides match TRBD2. The CDR3 spans 16 residues. V gave up 4 bases and J gave up 1 base; unmatched junction bases: 11. Per germline, CDR1 DFQATT and CDR2 SNEGSKA (reference sequence).